The next 5 T cell receptor beta chains were all read from a single sample in a study of blood T cell repertoires in COVID-19. Method: immunoSEQ multiplex PCR; TCRdb's copy keeps in-frame clones and lacks some. The profile shows more than 95,000 clones, about 83% of them singletons. The specimen was peripheral blood. Receptor source: a man aged 70 or older with acute or convalescent COVID-19.

This chain links TRBV2 with TRBJ2-2, with D perhaps matching TRBD2 (7 bases). The CDR3 spans 17 residues. Trimming cost V 2 bases and J 4 bases, with 17 bases left between them. CDR1 and CDR2 from the germline V gene are SNHLY and FYNNEI. The chain's CDR3 is CASSEWGGLSGTGELFF. The CDR3 region has the DNA TGTGCCAGCAGTGAATGGGGGGGGCTATCGGGCACCGGGGAGCTGTTTTTT.

The chain is built from TRBV7-6 and TRBJ1-5; 7 bases align to TRBD1. Germline CDR1 is SGHVS and CDR2 is FNYEAQ. The trim removed 3 bases at V and 0 bases at J, leaving 11 bases unmatched. The CDR3 sequence is 18 residues long. The CDR3 DNA sequence: TGTGCCAGCAGCTTTCTAAAGGGGGCCCAATATAGCAATCAGCCCCAGCATTTT. Translated, it gives CASSFLKGAQYSNQPQHF.

The chain is built from TRBV5-4 and TRBJ2-5, with D possibly being TRBD2 (7 bases). Germline assignment: CDR1 SGHNT and CDR2 YYREEE (reference sequence). The CDR3 is 16 residues long. V was trimmed by 4 bases and J by 4 bases, leaving 20 bases between them. CDR3 nucleotides: TGTGCCAGCAGCCTAACTAGGGGGGGCGGTGGAGAGACCCAGTACTTC. Its translation: CASSLTRGGGGETQYF.

Comment on this clone: Other DNA variants within this sample encode the same CDR3. Written as DNA, the CDR3 is TGTGCCAGCAGCTTGGGACTAGCGGGGGGAAACACCGGGGAGCTGTTTTTT. Encoded protein: CASSLGLAGGNTGELFF. The chain links TRBV5-4 to TRBJ2-2; TRBD2 matches 13 bases. The CDR3 extends over 17 amino acids. Losses at the gene ends were 0 bases for V and 2 bases for J; bases not matched to a gene: 1. Germline loops: CDR1 SGHNT, CDR2 YYREEE (reference sequence).

This clone was seen only a few times. The chain employs TRBV2 and TRBJ2-7; 9 bases are shared with TRBD2. The germline V gene encodes CDR1 SNHLY and CDR2 FYNNEI. This CDR3 is 14 amino acids long. The V segment lost 6 bases and the J segment 6 bases; nucleotides outside the gene matches: 9. In DNA, the CDR3 is TGTGCCAGCAGGGCGACTAGCGGCATAGGCGAGCAGTACTTC. Its translation is CASRATSGIGEQYF.